One sample yielded the 18 T cell receptor beta chains listed below, sequenced in a study of blood T cell repertoires in COVID-19. Produced via immunoSEQ multiplex PCR; TCRdb's table is partial and in-frame only. This repertoire shows some 270,000 clones, about 90% found once; its top ten account for less than 2%. Sequencing was carried out using PBMCs or T cells enriched from blood (not recorded which). Receptor source: a woman in her fifties or sixties who had recovered from COVID-19.

V usage is TRBV30 and J usage is TRBJ1-6; a possible D gene is TRBD1 (5 bases). V shed 0 bases and J shed 11 bases, with 11 bases lying between them. CDR3 length: 13 residues. Per the germline V gene, CDR1 is GTSNPN and CDR2 is SVGIG (reference sequence). The CDR3 DNA reads as TGTGCCTGGAGTGTGAAGGGGCAAGCACCCCTCCACTTT. Translated, it gives CAWSVKGQAPLHF.

The chain employs TRBV7-9 and TRBJ2-1; 8 positions match TRBD2. Germline assignment: CDR1 SEHNR and CDR2 FQNEAQ (reference sequence). The CDR3 loop spans 15 amino acids. With 5 bases clipped from V and 6 bases from J, the junction kept 9 bases outside the gene matches. CDR3 DNA sequence: TGTGCCAGCAGCCTCCGGACTAGCAGTACCAATGAGCAGTTCTTC. This codes for CASSLRTSSTNEQFF.

The chain links TRBV7-3 to TRBJ1-2; D unresolved. The CDR3 length is 15 residues. Trimming took off 5 bases at V and 2 bases at J, with 15 bases between the two ends. Germline CDR1 is SGHTA and CDR2 is FQGTGA. The CDR3 DNA is TGTGCCAGCAGCCCCGGAGCAGCCAGCAACTATGGCTACACCTTC. Translation: CASSPGAASNYGYTF.

This chain joins TRBV30 and TRBJ1-5; 8 nucleotides agree with TRBD1. Trimming at V came to 4 bases and at J to 4 bases, leaving 9 bases not matched to a gene. The germline V gene has CDR1 GTSNPN and CDR2 SVGIG (reference sequence). The CDR3 spans 15 residues. The DNA of the CDR3 is TGTGCCTGGATTTTCCCCAGGGGGCCGAATCAGCCCCAGCATTTT. This codes for CAWIFPRGPNQPQHF. The full variable domain, with the rest looked up from reference TRBV30 and TRBJ1-5, is SQTIHQWPATLVQPVGSPLSLECTVEGTSNPNLYWYRQAAGRGLQLLFYSVGIGQISSEVPQNLSASRPQDRQFILSSKKLLLSDSGFYLCAWIFPRGPNQPQHFGDGTRLSIL.

This clone has more than one count but fewer than ten. This rearrangement joins TRBV30 to TRBJ1-1, with D perhaps TRBD1 (5 bases). This CDR3 comprises 13 residues. CDR1 is GTSNPN, CDR2 SVGIG, per germline (reference sequence). V was trimmed by 4 bases and J by 4 bases, leaving 13 bases between them. The CDR3, as DNA: TGTGCCTGGAATTTACAGGTTGCCACTGAAGCTTTCTTT. This gives the protein CAWNLQVATEAFF.

This chain joins TRBV19 and TRBJ1-5; D call uncertain. This CDR3 region has 12 residues. V dropped 6 bases and J dropped 3 bases, with 6 bases sitting between them. Germline CDR1 reads LNHDA; CDR2 reads SQIVND (reference sequence). This CDR3 is CASRRTNQPQHF. The CDR3 coding sequence is TGTGCCAGTAGGAGAACCAATCAGCCCCAGCATTTT.

CDR3 amino acids: CASSFGPGNGYTF. As DNA, the CDR3 is TGTGCCAGCAGTTTTGGCCCGGGAAATGGCTACACCTTC. The chain recombines TRBV12-3 or TRBV12-4 with TRBJ1-2; D gene ambiguous. This CDR3 has 13 residues. The V and J ends lost 3 bases and 6 bases respectively, with 11 bases between them.

This clone has only one observation. This sequence joins TRBV7-6 and TRBJ1-1; a possible D gene is TRBD1 (5 bases). Looked up from germline, CDR1 is SGHVS and CDR2 is FNYEAQ. Trimming left V 1 base short and J 1 base short, with 16 bases between. CDR3 length: 17 residues. The DNA for the CDR3 is TGTGCCAGCAGCTTAGGGTTAGACAGTCAGGCGAACACTGAAGCTTTCTTT. As protein: CASSLGLDSQANTEAFF.

The chain is built from TRBV5-4 and TRBJ1-1, with 8 bases aligning to TRBD1. The CDR3 totals 14 residues. Germline V gene data show CDR1 as SGHNT and CDR2 as YYREEE (reference sequence). V shed 2 bases and J 4 bases; nucleotides not matched to a gene: 4. The CDR3 sequence: CASSFGQGSTEAFF. CDR3 coding DNA: TGTGCCAGCAGCTTTGGACAGGGATCCACTGAAGCTTTCTTT.

The V gene is TRBV5-1, the J gene TRBJ2-5; D is uncertain. Germline lookup yields CDR1 SGHRS and CDR2 YFSETQ. The V end lost 1 base, the J end lost 2 bases, and 12 bases lay between the germline ends. The CDR3 runs 15 residues. In DNA form, the CDR3 reads TGCGCCAGCAGCTTGCAGGCGCTCCCTCAAGAGACCCAGTACTTC. Its translation is CASSLQALPQETQYF.

This clone was picked up one time. V gene TRBV6-1 combines with J gene TRBJ1-5; the D is unclear. The CDR3 contains 15 residues. The germline CDR1 and CDR2 sequences are MNHNS and SASEGT. V gave up 2 bases and J gave up 3 bases, with 11 bases separating them. The CDR3 region is CASSETAGYNQPQHF. The CDR3 coding sequence is TGTGCCAGCAGTGAAACGGCAGGCTACAATCAGCCCCAGCATTTT.

This chain uses TRBV2 with TRBJ2-2; 10 bases are shared with TRBD1. CDR1 SNHLY and CDR2 FYNNEI come from the germline V gene. Losses at the gene ends were 5 bases for V and 5 bases for J; bases not matched to a gene: 8. The CDR3 length is 16 residues. The CDR3 DNA is TGTGCCAGCAGTTCAATGTGGGACAGGGGTACCGGGGAGCTGTTTTTT. Protein product: CASSSMWDRGTGELFF.

The V and J genes are TRBV30 and TRBJ1-2, with 7 positions matching TRBD1. There are 14 residues in the CDR3. Trimming cost V 3 bases and J 4 bases; bases outside gene matches: 8. Per the germline V gene, CDR1 is GTSNPN and CDR2 is SVGIG (reference sequence). The CDR3 nucleotides read TGTGCCTGGAGCAGGGACAGAATTTCCTATGGCTACACCTTC. This codes for CAWSRDRISYGYTF.

The CDR3 sequence: CASSRGVNTEAFF. CDR3 nucleotide sequence: TGTGCCAGTAGTCGGGGGGTGAACACTGAAGCTTTCTTT. V is TRBV19 and J is TRBJ1-1, with D perhaps TRBD1 (5 bases). The germline CDR1 and CDR2 sequences are LNHDA and SQIVND (reference sequence). V lost 5 bases, J lost 0 bases, and 7 bases lay in between. There are 13 residues in the CDR3.

This clone turned up a few times. The chain links TRBV4-1 to TRBJ1-1; D might be TRBD1 (6 bases). V dropped 1 base and J dropped 8 bases, with 17 bases sitting between them. CDR1 is MGHRA, CDR2 YSYEKL, per germline. The CDR3 contains 15 residues. CDR3 nucleotides: TGCGCCAGCAGCCAAGTGGTCGTGGGTGACAGGGAAGCTTTCTTT. Amino acid sequence: CASSQVVVGDREAFF.

The chain employs TRBV19 and TRBJ1-3; D remains unclear. The CDR3 contains 15 residues. V lost 5 bases, J lost 0 bases, and 11 bases lay in between. The germline V gene has CDR1 LNHDA and CDR2 SQIVND (reference sequence). The DNA of the CDR3 is TGTGCCAGTAGTGTCGGACTGGTCTCTGGAAACACCATATATTTT. As protein: CASSVGLVSGNTIYF. The full variable domain, rest sourced from reference TRBV19 and TRBJ1-3, is DGGITQSPKYLFRKEGQNVTLSCEQNLNHDAMYWYRQDPGQGLRLIYYSQIVNDFQKGDIAEGYSVSREKKESFPLTVTSAQKNPTAFYLCASSVGLVSGNTIYFGEGSWLTVV.

The rearrangement uses TRBV19 and TRBJ1-5, with no clear D. CDR1 and CDR2 from the germline V gene are LNHDA and SQIVND (reference sequence). The CDR3 totals 13 residues. Trimming left V 5 bases short and J 1 base short, with 6 bases between. In DNA form, the CDR3 reads TGTGCCAGTAGTCCCTTGAGCAATCAGCCCCAGCATTTT. Translating gives CASSPLSNQPQHF.

The chain carries TRBV27 and TRBJ1-2; D is ambiguous. The germline V gene encodes CDR1 MNHEY and CDR2 SMNVEV (reference sequence). The ends were cut back, 0 bases at V and 5 bases at J, with 13 bases in the middle. The CDR3 covers 15 residues. The CDR3 DNA is TGTGCCAGCAGTTTATCGGAGGGCCTGAGGTATGGCTACACCTTC. Protein product: CASSLSEGLRYGYTF.